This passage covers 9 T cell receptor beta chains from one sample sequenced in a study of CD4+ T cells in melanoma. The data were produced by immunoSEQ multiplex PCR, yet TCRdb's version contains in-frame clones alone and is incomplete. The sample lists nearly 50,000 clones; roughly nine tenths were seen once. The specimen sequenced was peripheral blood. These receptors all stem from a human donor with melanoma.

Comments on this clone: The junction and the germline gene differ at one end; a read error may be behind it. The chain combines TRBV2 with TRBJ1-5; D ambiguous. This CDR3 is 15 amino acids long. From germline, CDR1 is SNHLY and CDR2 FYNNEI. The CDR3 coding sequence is TGTGCCAGCAGAGAAGGATCAGGTACCAATCAGCCCCAGCATTTT. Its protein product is CASREGSGTNQPQHF.

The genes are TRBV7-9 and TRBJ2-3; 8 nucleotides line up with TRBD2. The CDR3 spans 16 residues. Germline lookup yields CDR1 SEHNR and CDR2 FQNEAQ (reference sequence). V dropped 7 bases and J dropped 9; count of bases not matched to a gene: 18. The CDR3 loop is CASTPGAGGRLVTQYF. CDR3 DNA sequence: TGTGCCAGCACCCCAGGGGCGGGGGGCCGTCTCGTGACGCAGTATTTT.

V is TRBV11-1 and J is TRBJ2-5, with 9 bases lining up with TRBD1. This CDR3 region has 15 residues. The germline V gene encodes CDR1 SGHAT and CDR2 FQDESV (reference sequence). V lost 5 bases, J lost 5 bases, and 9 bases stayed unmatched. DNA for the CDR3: TGTGCCAGCAGCCCCCGGGACAGGGTACTTGAGACCCAGTACTTC. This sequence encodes CASSPRDRVLETQYF.

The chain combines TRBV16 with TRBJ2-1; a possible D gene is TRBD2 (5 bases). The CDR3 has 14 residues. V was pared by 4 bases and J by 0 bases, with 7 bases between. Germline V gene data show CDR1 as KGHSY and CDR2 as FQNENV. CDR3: CASSRESSYNEQFF. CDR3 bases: TGTGCCAGCAGCCGGGAGAGCTCCTACAATGAGCAGTTCTTC.

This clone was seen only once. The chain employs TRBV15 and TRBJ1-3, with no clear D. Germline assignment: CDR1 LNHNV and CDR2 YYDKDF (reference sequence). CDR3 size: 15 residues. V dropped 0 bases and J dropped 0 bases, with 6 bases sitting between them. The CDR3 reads CATSRDGNSGNTIYF. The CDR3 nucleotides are TGTGCCACCAGCAGAGACGGGAACTCTGGAAACACCATATATTTT.

The CDR3 nucleotides read TGTGCCAGCAGTCCCCATGGGGCCTATAATTCACCCCTCCACTTT. As protein: CASSPHGAYNSPLHF. The J gene is TRBJ1-6, the V gene TRBV28; D call uncertain. The V end was cut by 5 bases, the J end by 2 bases, with 10 bases between. The CDR3 spans 15 residues. CDR1 MDHEN and CDR2 SYDVKM come from the germline V gene.

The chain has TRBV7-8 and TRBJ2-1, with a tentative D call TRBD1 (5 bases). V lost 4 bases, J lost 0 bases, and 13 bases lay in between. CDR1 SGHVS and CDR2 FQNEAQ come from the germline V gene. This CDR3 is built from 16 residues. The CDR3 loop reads CASSWARQYSYNEQFF. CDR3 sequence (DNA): TGTGCCAGCAGCTGGGCCCGACAGTACTCCTACAATGAGCAGTTCTTC.

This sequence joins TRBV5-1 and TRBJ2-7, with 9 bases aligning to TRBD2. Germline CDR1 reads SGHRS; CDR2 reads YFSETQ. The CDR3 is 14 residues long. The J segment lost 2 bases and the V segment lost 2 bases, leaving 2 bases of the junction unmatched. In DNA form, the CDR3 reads TGCGCCAGCAGCTTTAGCGGGAGTCCCTACGAGCAGTACTTC. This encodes CASSFSGSPYEQYF.

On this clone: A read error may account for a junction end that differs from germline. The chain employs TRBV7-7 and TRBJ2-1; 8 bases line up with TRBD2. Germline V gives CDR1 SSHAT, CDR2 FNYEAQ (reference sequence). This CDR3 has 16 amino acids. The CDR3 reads CASSLGTSPQVDEQFF. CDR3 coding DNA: TGTGCTAGCAGCTTAGGGACTAGTCCCCAAGTAGATGAGCAGTTCTTC.